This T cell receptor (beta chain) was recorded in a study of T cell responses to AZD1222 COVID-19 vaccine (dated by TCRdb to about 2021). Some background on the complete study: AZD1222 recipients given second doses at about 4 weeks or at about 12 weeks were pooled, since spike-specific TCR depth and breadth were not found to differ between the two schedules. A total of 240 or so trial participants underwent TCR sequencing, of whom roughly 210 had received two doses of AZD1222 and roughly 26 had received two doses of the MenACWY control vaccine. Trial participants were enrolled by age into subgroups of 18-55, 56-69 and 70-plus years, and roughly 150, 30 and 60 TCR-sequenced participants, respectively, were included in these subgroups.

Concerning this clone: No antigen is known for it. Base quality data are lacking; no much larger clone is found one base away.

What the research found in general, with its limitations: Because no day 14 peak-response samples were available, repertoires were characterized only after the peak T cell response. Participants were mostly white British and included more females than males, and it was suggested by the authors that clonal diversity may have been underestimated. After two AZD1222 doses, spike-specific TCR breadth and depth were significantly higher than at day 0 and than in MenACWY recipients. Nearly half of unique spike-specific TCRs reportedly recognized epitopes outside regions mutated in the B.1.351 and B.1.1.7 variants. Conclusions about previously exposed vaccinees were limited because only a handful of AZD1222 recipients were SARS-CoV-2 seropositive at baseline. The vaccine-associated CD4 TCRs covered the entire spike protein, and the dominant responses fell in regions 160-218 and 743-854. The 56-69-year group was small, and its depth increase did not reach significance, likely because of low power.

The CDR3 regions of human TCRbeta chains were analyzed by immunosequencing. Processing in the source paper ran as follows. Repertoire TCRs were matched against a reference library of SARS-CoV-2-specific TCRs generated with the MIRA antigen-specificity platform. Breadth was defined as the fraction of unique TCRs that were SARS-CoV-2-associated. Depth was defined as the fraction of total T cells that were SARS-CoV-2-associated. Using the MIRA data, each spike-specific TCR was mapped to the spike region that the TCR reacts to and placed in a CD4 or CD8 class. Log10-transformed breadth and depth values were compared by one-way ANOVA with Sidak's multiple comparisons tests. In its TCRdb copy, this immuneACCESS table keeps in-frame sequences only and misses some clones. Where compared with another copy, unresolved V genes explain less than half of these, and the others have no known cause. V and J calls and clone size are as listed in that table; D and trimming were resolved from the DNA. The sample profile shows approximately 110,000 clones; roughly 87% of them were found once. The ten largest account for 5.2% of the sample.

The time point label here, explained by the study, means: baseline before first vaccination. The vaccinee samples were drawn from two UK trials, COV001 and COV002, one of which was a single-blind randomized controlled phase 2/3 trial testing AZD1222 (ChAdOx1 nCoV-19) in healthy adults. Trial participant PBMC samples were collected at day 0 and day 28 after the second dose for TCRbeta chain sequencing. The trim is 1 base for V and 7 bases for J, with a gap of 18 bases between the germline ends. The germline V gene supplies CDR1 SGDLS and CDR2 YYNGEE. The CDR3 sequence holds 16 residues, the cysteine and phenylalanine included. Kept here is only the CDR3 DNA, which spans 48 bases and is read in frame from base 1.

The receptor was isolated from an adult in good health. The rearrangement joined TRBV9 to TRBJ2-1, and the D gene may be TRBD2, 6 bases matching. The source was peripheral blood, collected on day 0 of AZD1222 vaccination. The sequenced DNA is TGTGCCAGCAGCGTATTGGGGGAGGCGCGTTGGAATGAGCAGTTCTTC. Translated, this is CASSVLGEARWNEQFF.